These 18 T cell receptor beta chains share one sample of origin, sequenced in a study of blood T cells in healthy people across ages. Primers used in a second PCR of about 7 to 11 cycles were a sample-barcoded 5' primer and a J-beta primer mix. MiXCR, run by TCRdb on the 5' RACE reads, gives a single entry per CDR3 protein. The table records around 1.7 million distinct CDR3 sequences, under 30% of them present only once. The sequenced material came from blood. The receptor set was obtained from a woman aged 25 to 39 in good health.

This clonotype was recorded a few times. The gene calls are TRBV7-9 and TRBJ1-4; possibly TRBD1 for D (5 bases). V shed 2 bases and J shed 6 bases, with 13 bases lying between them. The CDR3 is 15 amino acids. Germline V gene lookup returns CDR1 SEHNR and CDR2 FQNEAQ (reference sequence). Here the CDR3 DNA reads TGTGCCAGCAGCTTAAACGCAGGGTGGGATGAAAAACTGTTTTTT. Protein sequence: CASSLNAGWDEKLFF.

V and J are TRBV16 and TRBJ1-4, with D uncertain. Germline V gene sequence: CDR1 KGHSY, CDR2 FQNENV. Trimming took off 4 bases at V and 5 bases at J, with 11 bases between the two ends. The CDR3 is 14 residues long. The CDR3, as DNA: TGTGCCAGCAGCCTCGAACGGGTGAATGAAAAACTGTTTTTT. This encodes CASSLERVNEKLFF.

The CDR3: CASSKGDRVGETQYF. The CDR3 DNA follows: TGTGCCAGCAGCAAAGGGGACAGGGTAGGAGAGACCCAGTACTTC. The chain uses TRBV9 and TRBJ2-5; TRBD1 agrees at 9 bases. Germline V gene data show CDR1 as SGDLS and CDR2 as YYNGEE. V was clipped by 4 bases and J by 4 bases; unmatched bases: 8. The CDR3 extends over 15 amino acids.

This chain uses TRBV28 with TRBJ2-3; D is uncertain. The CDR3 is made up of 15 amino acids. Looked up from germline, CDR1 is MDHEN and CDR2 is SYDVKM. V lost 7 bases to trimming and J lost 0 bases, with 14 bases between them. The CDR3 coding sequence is TGTGCCAGCACCCCTCGAGCTACTAGCACAGATACGCAGTATTTT. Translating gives CASTPRATSTDTQYF.

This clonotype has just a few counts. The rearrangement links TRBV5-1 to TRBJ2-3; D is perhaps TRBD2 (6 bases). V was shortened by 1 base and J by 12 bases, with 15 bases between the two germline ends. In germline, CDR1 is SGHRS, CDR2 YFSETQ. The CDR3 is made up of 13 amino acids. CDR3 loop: CASSLRWGEFQYF. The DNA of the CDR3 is TGCGCCAGCAGCTTGAGATGGGGGGAGTTTCAGTATTTT.

CDR3 sequence (DNA): TGCAGCGTAGCGGGGCCGAACACCGGGGAGCTGTTTTTT. Translation gives CSVAGPNTGELFF. V usage is TRBV20-1 and J usage is TRBJ2-2; TRBD2 aligns across 8 bases. The CDR3 covers 13 residues. Germline CDR1 reads DFQATT; CDR2 reads SNEGSKA (reference sequence).

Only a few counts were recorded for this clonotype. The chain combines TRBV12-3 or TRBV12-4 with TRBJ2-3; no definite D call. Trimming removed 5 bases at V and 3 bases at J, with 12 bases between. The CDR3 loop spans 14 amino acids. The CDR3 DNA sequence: TGTGCCAGCAGTCAACAAGCCGGGACAGATACGCAGTATTTT. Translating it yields CASSQQAGTDTQYF.

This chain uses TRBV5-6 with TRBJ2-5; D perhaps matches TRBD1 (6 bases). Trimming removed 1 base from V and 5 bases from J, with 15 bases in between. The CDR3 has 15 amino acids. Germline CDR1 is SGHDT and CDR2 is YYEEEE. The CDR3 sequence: CASSLYGGLQETQYF. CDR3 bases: TGTGCCAGCAGCTTGTATGGGGGCTTGCAGGAGACCCAGTACTTC.

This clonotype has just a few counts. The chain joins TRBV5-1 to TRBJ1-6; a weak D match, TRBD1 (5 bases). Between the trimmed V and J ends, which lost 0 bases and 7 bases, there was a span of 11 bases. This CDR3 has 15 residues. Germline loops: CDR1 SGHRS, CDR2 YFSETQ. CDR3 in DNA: TGCGCCAGCAGCTTGGCCGGACAAAACAATTCACCCCTCCACTTT. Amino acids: CASSLAGQNNSPLHF.

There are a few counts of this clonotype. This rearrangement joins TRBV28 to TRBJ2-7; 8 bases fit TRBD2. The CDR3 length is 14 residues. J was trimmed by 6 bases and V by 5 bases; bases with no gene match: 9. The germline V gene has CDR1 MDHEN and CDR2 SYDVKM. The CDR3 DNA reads TGTGCCAGCAGTCCCACGGGACTAGGTCGCGAGCAGTACTTC. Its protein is CASSPTGLGREQYF.

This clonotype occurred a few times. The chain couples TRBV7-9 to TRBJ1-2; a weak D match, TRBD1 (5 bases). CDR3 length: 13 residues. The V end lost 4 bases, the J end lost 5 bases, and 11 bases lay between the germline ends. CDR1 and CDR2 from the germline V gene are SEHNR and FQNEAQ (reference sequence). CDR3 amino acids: CASSSPGRYGYTF. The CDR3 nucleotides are TGTGCCAGCAGCTCCCCGGGACGGTATGGCTACACCTTC.

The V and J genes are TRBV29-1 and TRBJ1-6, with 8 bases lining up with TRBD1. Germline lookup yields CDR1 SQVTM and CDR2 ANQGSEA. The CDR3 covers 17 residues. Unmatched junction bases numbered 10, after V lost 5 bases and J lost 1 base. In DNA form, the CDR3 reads TGCAGCGTTCACTTCCTCCGGACAGGGTCCTATAATTCACCCCTCCACTTT. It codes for CSVHFLRTGSYNSPLHF.

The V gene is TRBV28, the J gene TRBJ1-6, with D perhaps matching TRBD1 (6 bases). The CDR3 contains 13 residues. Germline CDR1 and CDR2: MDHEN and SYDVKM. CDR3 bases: TGTGCTTGTCGAGGGGGGCAGAATTCACCCCTCCACTTT. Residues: CACRGGQNSPLHF.

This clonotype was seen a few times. Written as DNA, the CDR3 is TGCAGTGTTCCTACGGACAGCTATGGCTACACCTTC. It codes for CSVPTDSYGYTF. The chain joins TRBV20-1 to TRBJ1-2; a weak D match, TRBD1 (6 bases). Germline V gives CDR1 DFQATT, CDR2 SNEGSKA (reference sequence). This CDR3 spans 12 amino acids. Trimming cost V 7 bases and J 4 bases, with 13 bases left between them.

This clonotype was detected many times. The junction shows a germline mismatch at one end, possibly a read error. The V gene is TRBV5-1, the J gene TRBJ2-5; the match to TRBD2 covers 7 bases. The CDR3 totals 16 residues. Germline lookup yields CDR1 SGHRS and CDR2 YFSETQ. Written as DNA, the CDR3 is TGCGCCAGTAGCTTGCGCGGGAGCCCACCTACGATGGAGCAGTACTTC. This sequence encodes CASSLRGSPPTMEQYF.

The CDR3 loop reads CASSPGVEAFF. As DNA, the CDR3 is TGTGCCAGCAGCCCAGGCGTTGAAGCTTTCTTT. The rearrangement links TRBV6-6 to TRBJ1-1; D gene ambiguous. CDR1 is MNHNY, CDR2 SVGAGI, per germline (reference sequence). The CDR3 has 11 amino acids. With 6 bases removed from V and 7 bases from J, the gap between germline ends came to 9 bases.

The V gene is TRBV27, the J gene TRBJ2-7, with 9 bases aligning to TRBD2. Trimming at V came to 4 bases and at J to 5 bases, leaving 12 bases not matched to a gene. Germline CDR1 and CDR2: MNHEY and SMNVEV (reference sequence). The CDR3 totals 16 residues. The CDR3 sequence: CASSYSSGRSTDEQYF. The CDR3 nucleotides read TGTGCCAGCAGTTATAGTAGCGGGAGATCGACCGACGAGCAGTACTTC.

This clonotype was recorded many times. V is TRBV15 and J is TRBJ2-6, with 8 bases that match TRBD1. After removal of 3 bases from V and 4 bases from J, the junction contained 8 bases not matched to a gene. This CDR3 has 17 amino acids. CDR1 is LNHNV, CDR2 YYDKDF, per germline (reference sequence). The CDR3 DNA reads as TGTGCCACCAGCAGCGAAATGACAGGGGTCGGGGCCAACGTCCTGACTTTC. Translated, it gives CATSSEMTGVGANVLTF.